The 4 T cell receptor beta chains in this list originate from one sample, sequenced in a study of CD8 T cells in ankylosing spondylitis (dated by TCRdb to between 2016 and 2019). Their antigen targets remain unknown. General conclusions and limits of the study: Blood from ankylosing spondylitis patients appeared to be characterized by a TCR beta motif made up of under ten highly homologous amino acid variants.

The protocol used for the library was 5' RACE. For sequencing, an Illumina HiSeq 2500 was employed. TCRdb reanalyzed the raw reads on its own, using fastp at Q25 for trimming and MiXCR for clone calling, and kept in-frame beta chains. Here each entry gathers all rows of one CDR3 protein and keeps the most common genes and DNA. Within this sample are over 400,000 distinct CDR3 sequences, with about 24% of them counted one time only. The ten top clones hold under 0.9% of the sample. The sequencing input was blood, either unsorted or a sorted T cell fraction (not recorded which). These receptors were collected from a male donor with ankylosing spondylitis.

The chain is built from TRBV6-5 and TRBJ2-1; D not certain. Germline CDR1 and CDR2: MNHEY and SVGAGI. CDR3 length equals 15 residues. V dropped 0 bases and J dropped 8 bases, with 14 bases sitting between them. CDR3 sequence (DNA): TGTGCCAGCAGTTACTCTGCGTTAGTTCGCTATGAGCAGTTCTTC. It specifies CASSYSALVRYEQFF.

The genes are TRBV15 and TRBJ2-7, with 10 nucleotides matching TRBD2. The germline gives CDR1 LNHNV, CDR2 YYDKDF (reference sequence). The CDR3 spans 16 residues. Trimming cost V 0 bases and J 3 bases; bases outside gene matches: 5. The CDR3 sequence: CATSRDRASGSYEQYF. The CDR3 nucleotides read TGTGCCACCAGCAGAGATAGGGCTAGCGGGAGCTACGAGCAGTACTTC.

This clonotype was counted a few times. At one boundary the junction diverges from the germline segment, which might be a read error. The V call is TRBV10-3, the J call TRBJ2-2, with D possibly TRBD2 on 5 matching bases. CDR3 size: 12 residues. Germline V gene lookup returns CDR1 ENHRY and CDR2 SYGVKD. CDR3 sequence: CATGTNTGELFF. The DNA for the CDR3 is TGTGCCACTGGAACGAACACCGGGGAGCTTTTTTTT.

This clonotype was seen repeatedly, ten times or more. The chain is built from TRBV7-9 and TRBJ1-2, with D tentatively TRBD1 (5 bases). Trimming cost V 6 bases and J 7 bases, with 21 bases left between them. The CDR3 extends over 15 amino acids. Germline V lookup: CDR1 SEHNR, CDR2 FQNEAQ (reference sequence). CDR3 amino acids: CASRGSRTGDSGYTF. CDR3 bases: TGTGCCAGCAGGGGCTCGCGGACGGGCGACAGTGGCTACACCTTC.